A selection of T cell receptor beta chains follows, all from one sample in a study of blood T cell repertoires in COVID-19. TCRdb keeps only in-frame clones here, not all; method: immunoSEQ multiplex PCR. This sample yields about 120,000 clones, of which roughly 90% are seen a single time; around 4.1% belongs to the top ten. The source material was peripheral blood. The receptors come from an older woman with COVID-19, enrolled during active disease. Both conserved end residues are part of each CDR3.

V | CDR3
TRBV7-3 | CASSLGGGDLNTEAFF
TRBV10-3 | CAISPPPRAGGVAEAFF
TRBV3-1/TRBV3-2 | CASSQDPSGGTIYF
TRBV6-5 | CASRQTGAGTEAFF
TRBV14 | CASNDAGYGDTQYF
TRBV7-8 | CASSTTTPSYEQYF
TRBV5-6 | CASSRLDRTNYGYTF
TRBV6-2/TRBV6-3 | CASSSSAGGGPDTQYF
TRBV15 | CATSQDSNYGYTF
TRBV19 | CASSMRTGRHDTQYF